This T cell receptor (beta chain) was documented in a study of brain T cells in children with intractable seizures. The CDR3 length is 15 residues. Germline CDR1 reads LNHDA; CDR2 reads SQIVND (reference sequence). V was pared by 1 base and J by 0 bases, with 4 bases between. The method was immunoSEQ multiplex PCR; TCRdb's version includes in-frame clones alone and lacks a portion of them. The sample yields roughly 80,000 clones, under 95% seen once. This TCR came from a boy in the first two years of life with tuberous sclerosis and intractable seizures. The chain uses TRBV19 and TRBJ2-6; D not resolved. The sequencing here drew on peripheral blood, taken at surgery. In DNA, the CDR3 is TGTGCCAGTAGTATAGGATACTCTGGGGCCAACGTCCTGACTTTC. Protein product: CASSIGYSGANVLTF.